This TCR beta chain was captured by sequencing in a study of blood T cells in healthy people across ages. General study points: Greater diversity and more naive CD4+ cells were seen in long-lived donors than in aged donors. In the absence of known donor CMV status, changes in expanded clonotypes were possibly confounded. Older individuals had lower TCR beta diversity per million T cells (the decline was roughly linear).

Per sample, at least 6 micrograms of total RNA were extracted. Between the trimmed V and J ends, which lost 4 bases and 10 bases, there was a span of 11 bases. Germline CDR1 reads SGHDT; CDR2 reads YYEEEE. The CDR3 runs 12 residues. Using a J-beta primer mix together with a sample-barcoded 5' primer, a second PCR was run for roughly 7 to 12 cycles. One entry per CDR3 protein results from TCRdb running MiXCR on the 5' RACE reads. In the table there are some 700,000 distinct CDR3 sequences, 22% of which are singletons. Notes on this clonotype: Its target is not known.

Material for sequencing was blood. The rearrangement uses TRBV5-6 and TRBJ1-4; D may be TRBD1 (5 bases). The sequence was obtained from a man aged 65 to 79 in good health. CDR3 region: CASSRVGVKLFF. Written as DNA, the CDR3 is TGTGCCAGCAGCCGGGTAGGGGTAAAACTGTTTTTT.